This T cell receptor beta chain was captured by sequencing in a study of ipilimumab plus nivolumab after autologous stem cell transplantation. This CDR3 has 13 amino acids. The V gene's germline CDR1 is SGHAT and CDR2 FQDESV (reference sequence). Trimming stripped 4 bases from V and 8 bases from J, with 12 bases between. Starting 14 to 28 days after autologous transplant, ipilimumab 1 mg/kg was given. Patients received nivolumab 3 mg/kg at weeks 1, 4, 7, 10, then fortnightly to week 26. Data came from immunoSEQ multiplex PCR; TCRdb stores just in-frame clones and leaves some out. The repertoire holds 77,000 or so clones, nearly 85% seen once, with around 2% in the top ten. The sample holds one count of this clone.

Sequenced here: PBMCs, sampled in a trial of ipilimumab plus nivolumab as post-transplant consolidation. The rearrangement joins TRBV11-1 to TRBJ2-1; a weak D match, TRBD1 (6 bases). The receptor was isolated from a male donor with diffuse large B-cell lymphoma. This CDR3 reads CASSSQGIDEQFF. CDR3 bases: TGTGCCAGCAGCTCACAGGGTATCGATGAGCAGTTCTTC. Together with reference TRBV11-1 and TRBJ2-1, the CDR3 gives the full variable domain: EAEVAQSPRYKITEKSQAVAFWCDPISGHATLYWYRQILGQGPELLVQFQDESVVDDSQLPKDRFSAERLKGVDSTLKIQPAELGDSAMYLCASSSQGIDEQFFGPGTRLTVL.